This T cell receptor (beta chain) was observed in a study of blood T cell repertoires in COVID-19. Study-level information: Italy, Spain and the United States were the sources of the convalescent and acute COVID-19 samples.

Per the original data handling: Cell counts per sample came from amplifying reference gene primers. Data came from immunoSEQ multiplex PCR; TCRdb stores just in-frame clones and leaves some out. D and trimming come from the DNA, and the V and J calls and clone size come from that table. The top ten hold roughly 4% of the sample, which has around 100,000 clones, around nine tenths seen once. This clone was seen a handful of times. This same CDR3 is encoded by further DNA sequences in the sample. This clonotype was sampled from a man aged 40-49 years with acute or convalescent COVID-19. What was sequenced was peripheral blood.

The CDR3 region has the DNA TGTGCCAGCAGCGGCGGCTACGAGCAGTACTTC. Protein: CASSGGYEQYF. The chain combines TRBV5-4 with TRBJ2-7, with D hard to call. The CDR3 has 11 amino acids. V was trimmed by 4 bases and J by 3 bases, leaving 5 bases between them. CDR1 SGHNT and CDR2 YYREEE come from the germline V gene (reference sequence).